The 32 T cell receptor beta chains in this list originate from one sample, sequenced in a study of blood T cell repertoires in COVID-19. Method: immunoSEQ multiplex PCR; TCRdb's copy keeps in-frame clones and lacks some. The repertoire includes about 130,000 clones, approximately 82% of them detected once, and 3.5% to 4% sits in the top ten. Material: peripheral blood. The receptors derive from a woman aged 45-65 years with acute or convalescent COVID-19.

The rearrangement joins TRBV3-1 (or the pseudogene TRBV3-2) to TRBJ1-1, with D uncertain. Germline CDR1 and CDR2: LGHDT and YNNKEL (reference sequence). V dropped 1 base and J dropped 10 bases, with 19 bases sitting between them. The CDR3 is made up of 15 amino acids. Here the CDR3 DNA reads TGTGCCAGCAGCCAAGGTCATGGGCCAGGCCGGGGAGCTTTCTTT. It yields the protein CASSQGHGPGRGAFF.

Of note for this clone: Within the sample, other DNA sequences also encode this same CDR3. The chain combines TRBV3-1 (or the pseudogene TRBV3-2) with TRBJ2-3; 8 bases line up with TRBD2. The CDR3 totals 16 residues. Germline trimming cut 0 bases from V and 4 bases from J; bases unmatched to any gene: 6. CDR1 is LGHDT, CDR2 YNNKEL, per germline (reference sequence). The CDR3 is CASSQDAGGPPDTQYF. CDR3 DNA sequence: TGTGCCAGCAGCCAAGACGCGGGGGGCCCCCCAGATACGCAGTATTTT.

The chain employs TRBV30 and TRBJ1-1, with D possibly matching TRBD1 (6 bases). The CDR3 has 14 amino acids. CDR1 and CDR2 (germline): GTSNPN, SVGIG (reference sequence). V was pared by 3 bases and J by 5 bases, with 16 bases between. Written as DNA, the CDR3 is TGTGCCTGGAGCCGTCCAGGGGTGGGGACTGAAGCTTTCTTT. Translated: CAWSRPGVGTEAFF.

This rearrangement joins TRBV11-2 to TRBJ2-7; TRBD1 is a possible D gene (5 bases). Trimming removed 1 base from V and 2 bases from J, with 18 bases in between. Germline V gives CDR1 SGHAT, CDR2 FQNNGV. The CDR3 extends over 17 amino acids. The CDR3 sequence: CASSLGDDSDSTYEQYF. DNA of the CDR3: TGTGCCAGCAGCTTAGGAGATGACAGTGATTCTACCTACGAGCAGTACTTC.

Here the CDR3 DNA reads TGTGCCAGCAGTGATCGGGGGGCGAGTTATCAGCCCCAGCATTTT. Translation gives CASSDRGASYQPQHF. The chain employs TRBV6-1 and TRBJ1-5, with TRBD1 as a possible D gene (6 bases). Germline CDR1 MNHNS, CDR2 SASEGT. The CDR3 has 15 residues. Trimming took 3 bases from V and 5 from J, leaving 14 bases between them.

This chain links TRBV10-3 with TRBJ2-3; 10 positions match TRBD1. The CDR3 has 16 residues. With V trimmed by 8 bases and J by 0 bases, 8 bases remained unmatched. Germline CDR1 ENHRY, CDR2 SYGVKD. CDR3 coding DNA: TGTGCCATCGCCCAAGGACAGGGGGAGAGCACAGATACGCAGTATTTT. It is translated as CAIAQGQGESTDTQYF.

The rearrangement uses TRBV5-1 and TRBJ2-3; D is ambiguous. Germline V gene data show CDR1 as SGHRS and CDR2 as YFSETQ. CDR3 length equals 13 residues. V was pared by 0 bases and J by 6 bases, with 8 bases between. In DNA form, the CDR3 reads TGCGCCAGCAGCTTGGCAATCGAGGATACGCAGTATTTT. The encoded protein is CASSLAIEDTQYF.

This chain links TRBV4-1 with TRBJ2-7, with TRBD2 matching over 13 bases. Germline assignment: CDR1 MGHRA and CDR2 YSYEKL. V lost 4 bases to trimming and J lost 0 bases; unmatched junction nucleotides: 15. This CDR3 region has 20 residues. The CDR3 loop is CASSPKRERTSGSFSYEQYF. Here the CDR3 DNA reads TGCGCCAGCAGCCCCAAGAGGGAGCGGACTAGCGGGAGCTTCTCCTACGAGCAGTACTTC.

This clone was counted many times. V gene TRBV28 combines with J gene TRBJ1-3, with 9 bases lining up with TRBD1. There are 14 residues in the CDR3. V lost 6 bases to trimming and J lost 1 base; unmatched junction nucleotides: 1. CDR1 and CDR2 (germline): MDHEN, SYDVKM. The CDR3 here is CASRGTGSGNTIYF. CDR3 nucleotides: TGTGCCAGCAGAGGGACAGGGTCTGGAAACACCATATATTTT.

The V call is TRBV9, the J call TRBJ2-1; the match to TRBD2 covers 14 bases. V shed 1 base and J 3 bases; nucleotides not matched to a gene: 3. This CDR3 has 17 residues. From germline, CDR1 is SGDLS and CDR2 YYNGEE. CDR3 in DNA: TGTGCCAGCAGCGTATCAGGGACTAGCGGGAGCTACAATGAGCAGTTCTTC. It specifies CASSVSGTSGSYNEQFF.

V is TRBV18 and J is TRBJ2-7; 11 bases are shared with TRBD1. CDR1 is KGHSH, CDR2 LQKENI, per germline. Unmatched junction bases numbered 11, after V lost 4 bases and J lost 0 bases. The CDR3 loop spans 18 amino acids. The CDR3: CASSLGGQGDISSYEQYF. The CDR3 DNA reads as TGTGCCAGCTCACTAGGGGGACAGGGGGACATATCCTCCTACGAGCAGTACTTC.

The chain links TRBV4-1 to TRBJ1-1; D possibly corresponds to TRBD1 (6 bases). This CDR3 contains 15 residues. CDR1 and CDR2 from the germline V gene are MGHRA and YSYEKL. The germline V and J ends were trimmed by 4 bases and 4 bases, with 16 bases remaining between them. This CDR3 reads CASSPSGGGLTEAFF. Here the CDR3 DNA reads TGCGCCAGCAGCCCCTCGGGCGGGGGGCTCACTGAAGCTTTCTTT.

V usage is TRBV11-2 and J usage is TRBJ2-3, with 8 positions matching TRBD1. This CDR3 is 14 amino acids long. The V gene end was trimmed by 5 bases and the J gene end by 4 bases; junction bases not matched to a gene: 5. CDR1 is SGHAT and CDR2 is FQNNGV in the germline V gene. CDR3 DNA: TGTGCCAGCAGCCAACAGGGGGTGGCAGATACGCAGTATTTT. Its protein product is CASSQQGVADTQYF.

The genes are TRBV27 and TRBJ2-5; 8 bases are shared with TRBD2. The V and J ends lost 7 bases and 5 bases, in that order; junction bases with no gene match: 9. There are 14 residues in the CDR3. From germline, CDR1 is MNHEY and CDR2 SMNVEV (reference sequence). CDR3 bases: TGTGCCAGCAATCAAGCGGGGGCGGGGGAGACCCAGTACTTC. It translates to CASNQAGAGETQYF.

CDR3 sequence (DNA): TGTGCCAGCAGTGCTAGGAACAGGGACACCGGGGAGCTGTTTTTT. Protein: CASSARNRDTGELFF. The rearrangement joins TRBV2 to TRBJ2-2, with a possible D match to TRBD1 (6 bases). The CDR3 loop spans 15 amino acids. The V gene lost 4 bases and the J gene lost 3 bases, with 12 bases spanning the gap. Looked up from germline, CDR1 is SNHLY and CDR2 is FYNNEI.

The chain uses TRBV7-2 and TRBJ2-1, with 8 bases identical to TRBD1. V lost 3 bases to trimming and J lost 7 bases; unmatched junction nucleotides: 2. This CDR3 is built from 13 residues. The germline V gene encodes CDR1 SGHTA and CDR2 FQGNSA. The CDR3 DNA follows: TGTGCCAGCAGCTTGGACAGGGATAATGAGCAGTTCTTC. Amino acid sequence: CASSLDRDNEQFF.

This clone was found once. V usage is TRBV28 and J usage is TRBJ2-5; D ambiguous. CDR1 and CDR2 from the germline V gene are MDHEN and SYDVKM. V gave up 6 bases and J gave up 8 bases, with 10 bases separating them. This CDR3 contains 11 residues. CDR3 DNA: TGTGCCAGCAGCCAGTCCCGCACCCAGTACTTC. This translates into CASSQSRTQYF.

This chain uses TRBV28 with TRBJ1-4; D gene ambiguous. The CDR3 length is 12 residues. Germline-derived CDR1 and CDR2 are MDHEN and SYDVKM. Trimming took 4 bases from V and 7 from J, leaving 7 bases between them. Here the CDR3 DNA reads TGTGCCAGCAGTTACGGGTTTGAAAAACTGTTTTTT. This gives the protein CASSYGFEKLFF.

A word on this clone: Mismatch with germline at one junction end may stem from a read error. The chain recombines TRBV7-7 with TRBJ1-1; D call uncertain. The CDR3 runs 13 residues. From germline, CDR1 is SSHAT and CDR2 FNYEAQ (reference sequence). The CDR3 coding sequence is TGTGCTAGCAGCTTAATGCGGAACACTGAAGCTTTCTTT. It specifies CASSLMRNTEAFF.

The V call is TRBV11-2, the J call TRBJ1-2; D remains unclear. CDR1 and CDR2 from the germline V gene are SGHAT and FQNNGV. There are 14 residues in the CDR3. The V end was cut by 5 bases, the J end by 4 bases, with 14 bases between. The CDR3: CASSRLTGSYGYTF. The CDR3 bases are TGTGCCAGCAGCCGCTTGACGGGGTCCTATGGCTACACCTTC.

The genes are TRBV19 and TRBJ1-5; tentatively, D is TRBD1 (6 bases). CDR1 and CDR2 from the germline V gene are LNHDA and SQIVND (reference sequence). This CDR3 spans 15 amino acids. Trimming pared 0 bases from V and 7 bases from J, leaving 13 bases between. The CDR3 here is CASSIERQVPQPQHF. CDR3 in DNA: TGTGCCAGTAGTATAGAGAGACAGGTCCCACAGCCCCAGCATTTT.

The V gene is TRBV11-2, the J gene TRBJ2-3, with 8 bases that match TRBD2. This CDR3 comprises 16 residues. CDR1 is SGHAT and CDR2 is FQNNGV in the germline V gene. Trimming cost V 4 bases and J 2 bases; bases outside gene matches: 8. Written as DNA, the CDR3 is TGTGCCAGCAGCTCCAGAAAAGCGGGAGACACAGATACGCAGTATTTT. Protein product: CASSSRKAGDTDTQYF.

The genes are TRBV19 and TRBJ2-2; maybe TRBD1 (6 bases). The CDR3 spans 15 residues. Between the trimmed V and J ends, which lost 3 bases and 1 base, there was a span of 9 bases. Germline V gene data show CDR1 as LNHDA and CDR2 as SQIVND (reference sequence). The CDR3 DNA follows: TGTGCCAGTAGTATTGTAGGGGGGAACACCGGGGAGCTGTTTTTT. Its protein is CASSIVGGNTGELFF. The complete variable domain, with remaining parts taken from reference TRBV19 and TRBJ2-2, reads DGGITQSPKYLFRKEGQNVTLSCEQNLNHDAMYWYRQDPGQGLRLIYYSQIVNDFQKGDIAEGYSVSREKKESFPLTVTSAQKNPTAFYLCASSIVGGNTGELFFGEGSRLTVL.

This clone was observed a few times. V usage is TRBV7-2 and J usage is TRBJ2-5; 10 bases line up with TRBD2. The germline gives CDR1 SGHTA, CDR2 FQGNSA. The CDR3 has 16 amino acids. The V gene end was trimmed by 4 bases and the J gene end by 4 bases; junction bases not matched to a gene: 9. In nucleotides, the CDR3 is TGTGCCAGCAGCTGGCGGAGTAGCGGGAGGTCAGAGACCCAGTACTTC. Its translation: CASSWRSSGRSETQYF.

The chain links TRBV18 to TRBJ1-5, with a tentative D call TRBD1 (5 bases). This CDR3 comprises 13 residues. The V end lost 3 bases, the J end lost 6 bases, and 9 bases lay between the germline ends. The germline V gene encodes CDR1 KGHSH and CDR2 LQKENI. Written as DNA, the CDR3 is TGTGCCAGCTCACCGGACATTAGTCAGCCCCAGCATTTT. It is translated as CASSPDISQPQHF.

The V gene is TRBV30, the J gene TRBJ1-4; D may be TRBD1 (5 bases). The CDR3 length is 14 residues. V was shortened by 0 bases and J by 8 bases, with 13 bases between the two germline ends. From germline, CDR1 is GTSNPN and CDR2 SVGIG (reference sequence). Here the CDR3 DNA reads TGTGCCTGGAGTGTAAGGGCAGGGAACGAAAAACTGTTTTTT. Amino acid sequence: CAWSVRAGNEKLFF.

CDR3 coding DNA: TGTGCCAGCAGTTCTTTCTGGACACCCGATAATTCACCCCTCCACTTT. Translation gives CASSSFWTPDNSPLHF. This chain joins TRBV6-5 and TRBJ1-6; possible D gene TRBD1, 5 bases. The germline CDR1 and CDR2 sequences are MNHEY and SVGAGI. Trimming left V 4 bases short and J 5 bases short, with 15 bases between. This CDR3 is 16 amino acids long.

The rearrangement joins TRBV9 to TRBJ2-1, with 8 bases fitting TRBD1. After removal of 2 bases from V and 4 bases from J, the junction contained 8 bases not matched to a gene. Looked up from germline, CDR1 is SGDLS and CDR2 is YYNGEE. This CDR3 region has 16 residues. This CDR3 reads CASSVRSRGLYNEQFF. CDR3 nucleotide sequence: TGTGCCAGCAGCGTCCGCTCCAGGGGGCTTTACAATGAGCAGTTCTTC.

The chain couples TRBV18 to TRBJ1-1, with 10 bases lining up with TRBD1. The CDR3 contains 16 residues. Germline CDR1 KGHSH, CDR2 LQKENI. The trim removed 0 bases at V and 0 bases at J, leaving 1 base unmatched. The CDR3 sequence: CASSPPTGGMNTEAFF. CDR3 bases: TGTGCCAGCTCACCACCGACAGGGGGCATGAACACTGAAGCTTTCTTT.

The chain combines TRBV9 with TRBJ1-5; possible D gene TRBD1, 5 bases. Germline V gene lookup returns CDR1 SGDLS and CDR2 YYNGEE. The CDR3 is made up of 14 amino acids. The V end was cut by 3 bases, the J end by 2 bases, with 9 bases between. The CDR3: CASSAGVGNQPQHF. As DNA, the CDR3 is TGTGCCAGCAGCGCGGGGGTTGGCAATCAGCCCCAGCATTTT.

The CDR3 nucleotides are TGTGCCAGCAGCTTCGGGACAGGGGACTATGGCTACACCTTC. Protein sequence: CASSFGTGDYGYTF. The genes are TRBV28 and TRBJ1-2, with 10 bases aligning to TRBD1. The V and J ends lost 6 bases and 3 bases, in that order; junction bases with no gene match: 4. The CDR3 is made up of 14 amino acids. The germline gives CDR1 MDHEN, CDR2 SYDVKM.

The CDR3 bases are TGTGCCAGTAGTACCCAGGGGGCTCCATCCTACGAGCAGTACTTC. Amino acid sequence: CASSTQGAPSYEQYF. The rearrangement joins TRBV19 to TRBJ2-7; 8 nucleotides line up with TRBD1. Per the germline V gene, CDR1 is LNHDA and CDR2 is SQIVND (reference sequence). V trimming: 4 bases; J trimming: 1 base; junction bases outside the gene matches: 6. This CDR3 contains 15 residues.